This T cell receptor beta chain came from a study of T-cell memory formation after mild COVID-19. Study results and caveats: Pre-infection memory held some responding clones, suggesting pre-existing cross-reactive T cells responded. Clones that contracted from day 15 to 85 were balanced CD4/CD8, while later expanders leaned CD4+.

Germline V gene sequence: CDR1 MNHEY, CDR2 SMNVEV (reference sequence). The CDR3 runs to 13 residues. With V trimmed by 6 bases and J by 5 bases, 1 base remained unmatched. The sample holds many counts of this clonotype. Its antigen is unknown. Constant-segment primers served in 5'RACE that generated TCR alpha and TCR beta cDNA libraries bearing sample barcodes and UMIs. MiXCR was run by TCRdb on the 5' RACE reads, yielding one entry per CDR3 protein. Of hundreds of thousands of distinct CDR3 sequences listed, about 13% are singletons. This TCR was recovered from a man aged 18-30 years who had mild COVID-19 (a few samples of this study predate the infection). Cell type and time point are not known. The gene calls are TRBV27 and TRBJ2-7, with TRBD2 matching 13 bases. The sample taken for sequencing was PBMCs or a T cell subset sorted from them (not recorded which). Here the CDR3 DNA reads TGTGCCAGCAGCGGGACTAGCGGGGACGAGCAGTACTTC. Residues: CASSGTSGDEQYF.